Shown below are 30 T cell receptor beta chains from a single sample sequenced in a study of shared clonotypes between healthy human individuals. Sequencing used immunoSEQ multiplex PCR; TCRdb keeps in-frame clones, though not all of them. The sample records 1.5 million to 1.9 million clones, approximately 98% being singletons. The sequenced sample consisted of naive CD4+ T cells sorted from blood. Subset meaning: CD45RA+ positively selected. The receptors were gathered from a man aged 25-45 years in good health.

This clone came up once. The chain uses TRBV4-2 and TRBJ2-1; tentative D call: TRBD2 (5 bases). CDR3 length: 15 residues. The germline V gene encodes CDR1 LGHNA and CDR2 YNFKEQ. The germline V and J ends were trimmed by 4 bases and 0 bases, with 10 bases remaining between them. Here the CDR3 DNA reads TGTGCCAGCAGCCCGCGGGTGAGCTCCTACAATGAGCAGTTCTTC. Protein sequence: CASSPRVSSYNEQFF.

The V and J genes are TRBV5-1 and TRBJ2-7; D is unclear. The V end lost 0 bases, the J end lost 2 bases, and 9 bases lay between the germline ends. This CDR3 region has 14 residues. From germline, CDR1 is SGHRS and CDR2 YFSETQ. CDR3 bases: TGCGCCAGCAGCTTGGATCGGCAAACCTACGAGCAGTACTTC. This gives the protein CASSLDRQTYEQYF.

J is TRBJ1-2 and V is TRBV11-2; D ambiguous. Germline CDR1 and CDR2: SGHAT and FQNNGV. CDR3 length: 15 residues. Trimming cost V 2 bases and J 5 bases, with 15 bases left between them. CDR3 in DNA: TGTGCCAGCAGCTTAATTAGGGATCGGCGGTATGGCTACACCTTC. This translates into CASSLIRDRRYGYTF.

The chain has TRBV5-1 and TRBJ2-2; D tentatively fits TRBD1 or TRBD2 (5 bases each). The CDR3 contains 14 residues. The germline V gene encodes CDR1 SGHRS and CDR2 YFSETQ. V shed 10 bases and J shed 3 bases, with 16 bases lying between them. CDR3 bases: TGCGCCGGAAGGGACGGAATTTACACCGGGGAGCTGTTTTTT. Translation: CAGRDGIYTGELFF.

The chain joins TRBV5-4 to TRBJ2-7; 14 bases are shared with TRBD2. Unmatched junction bases numbered 7, after V lost 4 bases and J lost 7 bases. This CDR3 contains 15 residues. Germline V CDR1 and CDR2: SGHNT, YYREEE (reference sequence). The CDR3 coding sequence is TGTGCCAGCAGCACGGGACTAGCGGGAGCCGGAGAGCAGTACTTC. Encoded protein: CASSTGLAGAGEQYF.

This clone was seen a single time. This rearrangement joins TRBV11-2 to TRBJ2-5; D might be TRBD1 (5 bases). Trimming stripped 0 bases from V and 4 bases from J, with 12 bases between. The V gene's germline CDR1 is SGHAT and CDR2 FQNNGV. There are 15 residues in the CDR3. CDR3 DNA sequence: TGTGCCAGCAGCTTAGACAGGGCGAGAGGAGAGACCCAGTACTTC. This encodes CASSLDRARGETQYF.

V is TRBV7-2 and J is TRBJ1-1, with D tentatively TRBD1 (6 bases). V was clipped by 1 base and J by 4 bases, with 13 bases between them. CDR1 and CDR2 from the germline V gene are SGHTA and FQGNSA. This CDR3 has 15 residues. CDR3 sequence (DNA): TGTGCCAGCAGCTTAGTCGGGGGGCTGGGCACTGAAGCTTTCTTT. Its protein is CASSLVGGLGTEAFF.

This chain links TRBV6-4 with TRBJ2-1; 9 bases agree with TRBD2. CDR3 length: 16 amino acids. Germline V CDR1 and CDR2: MRHNA, SNTAGT. J lost 7 bases, V lost 4 bases, and 11 bases had no gene match. CDR3 sequence: CASSVKLAGVGNEQFF. The CDR3 DNA is TGTGCCAGCAGTGTGAAGTTAGCGGGAGTTGGGAATGAGCAGTTCTTC.

The V call is TRBV2, the J call TRBJ1-1; D unclear. Between the trimmed V and J ends, which lost 0 bases and 0 bases, there was a span of 8 bases. CDR3 length equals 15 residues. From germline, CDR1 is SNHLY and CDR2 FYNNEI. CDR3 amino acids: CASSEALRVNTEAFF. The CDR3 DNA is TGTGCCAGCAGTGAAGCGCTTCGGGTGAACACTGAAGCTTTCTTT.

V usage is TRBV7-2 and J usage is TRBJ2-1, with TRBD2 matching 7 bases. V lost 5 bases to trimming and J lost 8 bases; unmatched junction nucleotides: 6. Germline loops: CDR1 SGHTA, CDR2 FQGNSA. This CDR3 comprises 13 residues. The CDR3 spells CASSGLVVHEQFF. The CDR3 DNA sequence: TGTGCCAGCAGCGGACTAGTGGTCCATGAGCAGTTCTTC.

This clone was detected only once. The chain couples TRBV11-2 to TRBJ1-1, with D tentatively TRBD1 (5 bases). The CDR3 extends over 16 amino acids. With 5 bases removed from V and 1 base from J, the gap between germline ends came to 17 bases. CDR1 is SGHAT and CDR2 is FQNNGV in the germline V gene. CDR3 coding DNA: TGTGCCAGCAGCCCCGTCCGGGGCAGGGCGAACACTGAAGCTTTCTTT. Translating gives CASSPVRGRANTEAFF.

J is TRBJ1-1 and V is TRBV6-5, with D uncertain. Trimming removed 0 bases from V and 6 bases from J, with 11 bases in between. The CDR3 runs to 14 residues. From germline, CDR1 is MNHEY and CDR2 SVGAGI. The DNA of the CDR3 is TGTGCCAGCAGTTACTCCTCAACTCGACCTGAAGCTTTCTTT. Translation: CASSYSSTRPEAFF.

The gene calls are TRBV9 and TRBJ2-1, with 9 bases matching TRBD1. After removal of 1 base from V and 7 bases from J, the junction contained 9 bases not matched to a gene. There are 16 residues in the CDR3. Germline CDR1 is SGDLS and CDR2 is YYNGEE. The CDR3 DNA reads TGTGCCAGCAGCGTAACGACCGGGACAGGGTTTAATGAGCAGTTCTTC. It specifies CASSVTTGTGFNEQFF.

This clone was seen only once. The chain carries TRBV13 and TRBJ2-7, with a tentative D call TRBD2 (7 bases). The germline V gene encodes CDR1 PRHDT and CDR2 FYEKMQ (reference sequence). V lost 1 base and J 4 bases, leaving 29 bases between the germline ends. The CDR3 is 20 residues long. In nucleotides, the CDR3 is TGTGCCAGCAGCTTAGTTCTCGGGGGGCAGCGCGGGAGAGTAGGGTACGAGCAGTACTTC. Its translation is CASSLVLGGQRGRVGYEQYF.

The rearrangement links TRBV9 to TRBJ2-5, with 7 bases that match TRBD2. Germline V CDR1 and CDR2: SGDLS, YYNGEE. The CDR3 has 15 residues. V dropped 0 bases and J dropped 1; count of bases not matched to a gene: 3. CDR3 nucleotide sequence: TGTGCCAGCAGCGTAGGCGGGAGACCCCAAGAGACCCAGTACTTC. Amino acids: CASSVGGRPQETQYF.

The chain joins TRBV4-1 to TRBJ2-1; 8 bases are shared with TRBD2. Germline CDR1 reads MGHRA; CDR2 reads YSYEKL. V shed 3 bases, J shed 2 bases, and the junction held 9 bases outside the gene matches. CDR3 length: 17 amino acids. CDR3 nucleotide sequence: TGCGCCAGCAGCCAGCCAAAGGCGGGAGGTCCCTACAATGAGCAGTTCTTC. Protein product: CASSQPKAGGPYNEQFF.

The V call is TRBV5-5, the J call TRBJ1-1; a weak D match, TRBD1 (5 bases). The CDR3 covers 14 residues. Trimming removed 4 bases from V and 3 bases from J, with 13 bases in between. Germline V lookup: CDR1 SGHKS, CDR2 YYEKEE (reference sequence). The CDR3 spells CASSVWTSDTEAFF. The CDR3 bases are TGTGCCAGCAGCGTGTGGACATCCGACACTGAAGCTTTCTTT.

This clone came up a few times. The CDR3 DNA follows: TGTGCCGTCAAACGGACTAGCGGGAGCTACGAGCAGTACTTC. Residues: CAVKRTSGSYEQYF. The genes are TRBV10-3 and TRBJ2-7, with 13 bases lining up with TRBD2. V gave up 11 bases and J gave up 3 bases; unmatched junction bases: 7. CDR3 length equals 14 residues. CDR1 ENHRY and CDR2 SYGVKD come from the germline V gene.

The chain combines TRBV5-6 with TRBJ2-6, with 7 bases matching TRBD1. CDR3 length: 15 residues. V lost 5 bases, J lost 4 bases, and 6 bases stayed unmatched. From germline, CDR1 is SGHDT and CDR2 YYEEEE. CDR3 amino acids: CASRNRGTGANVLTF. For the CDR3, the DNA is TGTGCCAGCAGGAACAGGGGAACCGGGGCCAACGTCCTGACTTTC. Drawing the rest from reference TRBV5-6 and TRBJ2-6, the complete variable domain is DAGVTQSPTHLIKTRGQQVTLRCSPKSGHDTVSWYQQALGQGPQFIFQYYEEEERQRGNFPDRFSGHQFPNYSSELNVNALLLGDSALYLCASRNRGTGANVLTFGAGSRLTVL.

CDR3 coding DNA: TGTGCCAGCAGTTTGGCGGGAGGGGGGCACAATGAGCAGTTCTTC. It is translated as CASSLAGGGHNEQFF. The rearrangement links TRBV6-5 to TRBJ2-1; TRBD2 matches 9 bases. Germline V gives CDR1 MNHEY, CDR2 SVGAGI. The CDR3 consists of 15 residues. V was clipped by 4 bases and J by 5 bases; unmatched bases: 6.

This clone came up once. The genes are TRBV9 and TRBJ2-1; 9 bases agree with TRBD2. Unmatched junction bases numbered 3, after V lost 3 bases and J lost 5 bases. This CDR3 comprises 14 residues. Germline assignment: CDR1 SGDLS and CDR2 YYNGEE. The DNA of the CDR3 is TGTGCCAGCAGCGGGACTAGCGTCAACAATGAGCAGTTCTTC. This codes for CASSGTSVNNEQFF.

A single count supports this clone. This chain joins TRBV5-4 and TRBJ1-5, with TRBD1 as a possible D gene (5 bases). Looked up from germline, CDR1 is SGHNT and CDR2 is YYREEE (reference sequence). CDR3 size: 12 residues. V lost 7 bases and J lost 7, with 12 bases in between. The CDR3: CASGPRGQPQHF. CDR3 coding DNA: TGTGCCAGCGGCCCGAGGGGCCAGCCCCAGCATTTT.

This rearrangement joins TRBV5-1 to TRBJ2-1; 12 bases map to TRBD2. Trimming cost V 5 bases and J 8 bases; bases outside gene matches: 8. The CDR3 sequence is 15 residues long. Germline values: CDR1 SGHRS, CDR2 YFSETQ. Written as DNA, the CDR3 is TGCGCCAGCAGTTCCACTAGCGGGAGGCTCTATGAGCAGTTCTTC. This encodes CASSSTSGRLYEQFF. Full variable domain (rest looked up from reference TRBV5-1 and TRBJ2-1): KAGVTQTPRYLIKTRGQQVTLSCSPISGHRSVSWYQQTPGQGLQFLFEYFSETQRNKGNFPGRFSGRQFSNSRSEMNVSTLELGDSALYLCASSSTSGRLYEQFFGPGTRLTVL.

The chain joins TRBV5-1 to TRBJ1-1, with 7 nucleotides matching TRBD1. Trimming at V came to 0 bases and at J to 0 bases, leaving 11 bases not matched to a gene. Germline loops: CDR1 SGHRS, CDR2 YFSETQ. The CDR3 loop spans 18 amino acids. In DNA form, the CDR3 reads TGCGCCAGCAGCTTGGGGAGGGGACAGCTCCTCATGAACACTGAAGCTTTCTTT. Protein: CASSLGRGQLLMNTEAFF.

V gene TRBV11-2 combines with J gene TRBJ2-6; either TRBD1 or TRBD2 may supply D (6 bases each). Germline V gene lookup returns CDR1 SGHAT and CDR2 FQNNGV. This CDR3 comprises 16 residues. Trimming stripped 3 bases from V and 1 base from J, with 10 bases between. The CDR3 DNA reads as TGTGCCAGCAGCTTCACAGGGAGGTCTGGGGCCAACGTCCTGACTTTC. It specifies CASSFTGRSGANVLTF.

The CDR3 DNA reads TGTGCCAGCAGCTTAGGCGCACGGGGCTTCAATCAGCCCCAGCATTTT. Protein: CASSLGARGFNQPQHF. The rearrangement uses TRBV7-2 and TRBJ1-5, with D tentatively TRBD1 (5 bases). The germline V and J ends were trimmed by 1 base and 3 bases, with 13 bases remaining between them. This CDR3 has 16 amino acids. Germline V gene data show CDR1 as SGHTA and CDR2 as FQGNSA.

The rearrangement links TRBV7-2 to TRBJ1-1; TRBD1 matches at 9 bases. V was clipped by 1 base and J by 11 bases; unmatched bases: 11. Germline CDR1 reads SGHTA; CDR2 reads FQGNSA. This CDR3 spans 15 amino acids. The CDR3 sequence is CASSLELSDRGTAFF. Here the CDR3 DNA reads TGTGCCAGCAGCTTAGAGTTAAGCGACAGGGGGACGGCTTTCTTT. Drawing the rest from reference TRBV7-2 and TRBJ1-1, the complete variable domain is GAGVSQSPSNKVTEKGKDVELRCDPISGHTALYWYRQSLGQGLEFLIYFQGNSAPDKSGLPSDRFSAERTGGSVSTLTIQRTQQEDSAVYLCASSLELSDRGTAFFGQGTRLTVV.

This clone is a singleton in its sample. V gene TRBV5-4 combines with J gene TRBJ1-2; D uncertain. CDR1 SGHNT and CDR2 YYREEE come from the germline V gene (reference sequence). The CDR3 covers 12 residues. Trimming stripped 0 bases from V and 8 bases from J, with 8 bases between. CDR3 bases: TGTGCCAGCAGCTTGGACAGAGACGGCTACACCTTC. Residues: CASSLDRDGYTF.

This clone was recorded only once. The chain combines TRBV18 with TRBJ2-7, with a tentative D call TRBD1 (6 bases). V lost 3 bases and J lost 3, with 15 bases in between. The CDR3 contains 15 residues. Germline CDR1 and CDR2: KGHSH and LQKENI. CDR3 bases: TGTGCCAGCTCACCGCTACAGGGTCTTATCTACGAGCAGTACTTC. Its protein is CASSPLQGLIYEQYF.

CDR3 in amino acids: CASSPRFGEKLFF. CDR3 nucleotides: TGTGCCAGCAGTCCCAGGTTCGGAGAAAAACTGTTTTTT. This chain connects TRBV27 to TRBJ1-4; D remains ambiguous. Trimming removed 5 bases from V and 8 bases from J, with 12 bases in between. The CDR3 sequence is 13 residues long. Germline V lookup: CDR1 MNHEY, CDR2 SMNVEV (reference sequence).